One sample yielded the 10 T cell receptor beta chains listed below, sequenced in a study of T cells in Graves' hyperthyroidism and ophthalmopathy. What was amplified from RNA transcripts were TCR beta CDR3 regions. In the first-round RT-PCR of the TCR CDR3, the HTBI primer set was used. Each CDR3 protein gets one entry after TCRdb re-called the multiplex PCR reads with MiXCR. The sample contains about 290,000 distinct CDR3 sequences, about a sixth of which appear only once. The specimen sequenced was blood. These receptors all come from a woman aged 60-75 years with Graves' ophthalmopathy.

Many counts were recorded for this clonotype. The chain employs TRBV6-2 or TRBV6-3 and TRBJ2-7; 8 bases are a match to TRBD1. Looked up from germline, CDR1 is MNHEY and CDR2 is SVGEGT. V lost 2 bases, J lost 2 bases, and 11 bases stayed unmatched. The CDR3 is made up of 17 amino acids. CDR3 loop: CASSYLGARGLPYEQYF. In nucleotides, the CDR3 is TGTGCCAGCAGTTACCTGGGGGCCAGGGGGCTACCCTACGAGCAGTACTTC.

V gene TRBV7-2 combines with J gene TRBJ2-3; 7 bases line up with TRBD1. The CDR3 extends over 14 amino acids. V trimming: 5 bases; J trimming: 1 base; junction bases outside the gene matches: 3. Germline V lookup: CDR1 SGHTA, CDR2 FQGNSA. The CDR3 DNA follows: TGTGCCAGCAGCCCGGGACAGCGCACAGATACGCAGTATTTT. Translated, it gives CASSPGQRTDTQYF.

This clonotype was detected only a few times. The chain is built from TRBV4-2 and TRBJ2-7; maybe TRBD1 (6 bases). Germline values: CDR1 LGHNA, CDR2 YNFKEQ. Trimming cost V 2 bases and J 2 bases, with 19 bases left between them. This CDR3 has 17 residues. CDR3 protein: CASSQSPQSAGAYEQYF. The CDR3 DNA follows: TGTGCCAGCAGCCAATCCCCACAATCGGCAGGGGCCTACGAGCAGTACTTC.

The table lists this clonotype with many counts. The rearrangement joins TRBV12-3 or TRBV12-4 to TRBJ1-6; 7 bases agree with TRBD1. J lost 7 bases, V lost 8 bases, and 8 bases had no gene match. The CDR3 consists of 14 residues. This CDR3 is CASRTGSDNSPLHF. The DNA for the CDR3 is TGTGCCAGCCGGACAGGTTCTGACAATTCACCCCTCCACTTT.

The V gene is TRBV5-1, the J gene TRBJ2-1; TRBD2 matches at 9 bases. Trimming removed 0 bases from V and 9 bases from J; junction bases left unmatched: 7. CDR1 is SGHRS and CDR2 is YFSETQ in the germline V gene. The CDR3 runs to 15 residues. The CDR3 DNA follows: TGCGCCAGCAGCTTGGTTTTTAGCGGGGGCGGTGAGCAGTTCTTC. Its protein product is CASSLVFSGGGEQFF.

This rearrangement joins TRBV6-5 to TRBJ2-4; TRBD2 matches 8 bases. CDR1 is MNHEY, CDR2 SVGAGI, per germline. V lost 2 bases and J lost 7; bases outside the gene matches: 4. This CDR3 spans 14 amino acids. CDR3 region: CASSYPGGVNIQYF. The CDR3 nucleotides read TGTGCCAGCAGTTACCCGGGGGGGGTGAACATTCAGTACTTC.

This clonotype was detected only a few times. The V and J genes are TRBV30 and TRBJ1-1; TRBD1 agrees at 9 bases. With 0 bases clipped from V and 4 bases from J, the junction kept 15 bases outside the gene matches. The CDR3 sequence is 18 residues long. The V gene's germline CDR1 is GTSNPN and CDR2 SVGIG (reference sequence). CDR3 coding DNA: TGTGCCTGGAGTGTAATGGGCGTCGGACAGGGGATCGGCACTGAAGCTTTCTTT. Translating it yields CAWSVMGVGQGIGTEAFF.

This clonotype was recorded many times. J is TRBJ2-7 and V is TRBV2; D is ambiguous. The CDR3 is 15 residues long. CDR1 SNHLY and CDR2 FYNNEI come from the germline V gene. Trimming removed 0 bases at V and 2 bases at J, with 11 bases between. Here the CDR3 DNA reads TGTGCCAGCAGTGAAGCACGAGGTTCCACCTACGAGCAGTACTTC. Translation gives CASSEARGSTYEQYF.

This clonotype came up many times. This chain uses TRBV18 with TRBJ1-4; TRBD1 might be the D (5 bases). The V gene's germline CDR1 is KGHSH and CDR2 LQKENI. V was clipped by 3 bases and J by 0 bases, with 11 bases between them. The CDR3 contains 16 residues. This CDR3 reads CASSPGASATNEKLFF. CDR3 nucleotide sequence: TGTGCCAGCTCACCTGGGGCGAGCGCAACTAATGAAAAACTGTTTTTT. The full variable domain, rest sourced from reference TRBV18 and TRBJ1-4, is NAGVMQNPRHLVRRRGQEARLRCSPMKGHSHVYWYRQLPEEGLKFMVYLQKENIIDESGMPKERFSAEFPKEGPSILRIQQVVRGDSAAYFCASSPGASATNEKLFFGSGTQLSVL.

This clonotype was detected ten times or more. The rearrangement joins TRBV18 to TRBJ1-1; D not resolved. Germline loops: CDR1 KGHSH, CDR2 LQKENI. There are 13 residues in the CDR3. Trimming took off 2 bases at V and 9 bases at J, with 13 bases between the two ends. CDR3: CASSPGEPGKAFF. The CDR3 coding sequence is TGTGCCAGCTCACCAGGGGAACCTGGGAAAGCTTTCTTT.